This TCR beta chain appears in the sequencing data of a study of T cell responses to AZD1222 COVID-19 vaccine. Study-wide results and limits: Spike-specific TCR breadth and depth rose after two AZD1222 doses.

Regarding this clone: Its specificity is not known.

V lost 3 bases to trimming and J lost 8 bases, with 8 bases between them. The CDR3 sequence is 12 residues long. Germline lookup yields CDR1 SGHNT and CDR2 YENEEA. The assay was immunoSEQ multiplex PCR, and TCRdb's table has in-frame clones only and misses some. The data hold 70,000 to 95,000 clones, with roughly nine tenths observed a single time. This chain links TRBV11-3 with TRBJ2-1; either TRBD1 or TRBD2 may fit D (5 bases each). The sequence came from an adult in good health. The sequencing used peripheral blood, collected on day 0 of AZD1222 vaccination. The CDR3 loop is CASSFVGDEQFF. As DNA, the CDR3 is TGTGCCAGCAGCTTCGTGGGGGATGAGCAGTTCTTC.